A selection of T cell receptor beta chains follows, all from one sample in a study of T-cell reconstitution after alpha-beta-depleted transplantation in children. MiXCR, applied by TCRdb to the PCR reads, yields one record per CDR3 protein. The sample carries 450,000 to 600,000 distinct CDR3 sequences, about 31% recorded once. The sample here was PBMCs from the stem cell graft donor, taken from the stem cell graft. Every receptor here comes from a human donor who donated a stem cell graft to a child with aplastic anemia. CDR3s include the opening cysteine and the closing phenylalanine or tryptophan. The D gene is left open where the match is weak. A clone size is listed for some rows: how often the clone was seen (once, few, many), or a class if it is expanded.

abundance	d_gene	v_gene	len	j_gene	CDR3nt	CDR3aa
-	TRBD2	TRBV10-3	16	TRBJ2-1	TGTGCCATCAGTGAGTCGACAGCGGGAGGCTACAATGAGCAGTTCTTC	CAISESTAGGYNEQFF
few	-	TRBV5-6	14	TRBJ1-5	TGTGCCAGCAGCGCTGACCGTAGCAATCAGCCCCAGCATTTT	CASSADRSNQPQHF
-	TRBD2	TRBV4-2	21	TRBJ2-1	TGTGCCAGCAGCCAACCTAGACTTACCGGGAGGCTTCAAAGCTCCTACAATGAGCAGTTCTTC	CASSQPRLTGRLQSSYNEQFF
-	-	TRBV11-2	16	TRBJ2-2	TGTGCCAGCAGCTTAAAACGGGAGAGGGGCACCGGGGAGCTGTTTTTT	CASSLKRERGTGELFF
few	-	TRBV5-5	15	TRBJ1-2	TGTGCCAGCAGCTTTTTGCAGGATCTCCTCTATGGCTACACCTTC	CASSFLQDLLYGYTF
-	TRBD2	TRBV5-1	15	TRBJ2-7	TGCGCCAGCAGCCAGACTAGCGCAAGCTCCTACGAGCAGTACTTC	CASSQTSASSYEQYF
-	-	TRBV11-2	13	TRBJ2-2	TGTGCCAGCAGCCCCTTAGTTCCCGGGGAGCTGTTTTTT	CASSPLVPGELFF
-	-	TRBV7-2	14	TRBJ1-4	TGTGCCAGCAGCGCCAATAGGGGTAATGAAAAACTGTTTTTT	CASSANRGNEKLFF
-	-	TRBV30	17	TRBJ2-6	TGTGCCTGGATGGCGAGGGGCCGAAGCTCTGGGGCCAACGTCCTGACTTTC	CAWMARGRSSGANVLTF
many	TRBD2	TRBV13	16	TRBJ2-2	TGTGCCAGCAGCTTACTAGCGGGAGCTTACTTTGGGGAGCTGTTTTTT	CASSLLAGAYFGELFF
-	-	TRBV24-1	15	TRBJ2-1	TGTGCCACCAGTGATCCCGTTGTCAGGGTGAATGAGCAGTTCTTC	CATSDPVVRVNEQFF
many	TRBD2	TRBV20-1	14	TRBJ2-3	TGCAGTGCCGCTAGCGGGTCCCGCACAGATACGCAGTATTTT	CSAASGSRTDTQYF
-	-	TRBV12-3/TRBV12-4	15	TRBJ2-7	TGTGCCAGCAGTCCGCGTACAGGGAGCATCTACGAGCAGTACTTC	CASSPRTGSIYEQYF
few	-	TRBV4-3	16	TRBJ2-1	TGCGCCAGCAGCCAAGACGCCGCCAATTCCTACAATGAGCAGTTCTTC	CASSQDAANSYNEQFF
few	TRBD1	TRBV5-5	17	TRBJ1-1	TGTGCCAGCAGCTTGGGGCAGGGGGCGACCCCTAATACTGAAGCTTTCTTT	CASSLGQGATPNTEAFF
-	-	TRBV3-1	17	TRBJ2-1	TGTGCCAGCAGCAAGGGCTATCAGCGGAGCTCCTACAATGAGCAGTTCTTC	CASSKGYQRSSYNEQFF
few	-	TRBV29-1	10	TRBJ2-5	TGCAGCGCGAATCAAGAGACCCAGTACTTC	CSANQETQYF
few	TRBD1	TRBV15	15	TRBJ1-2	TGTGCCACCAGCAGAGATAGACAGGGGCCTAATGGCTACACCTTC	CATSRDRQGPNGYTF
-	-	TRBV5-1	15	TRBJ1-4	TGCGCCAGCAGCGACTTACAGGGAACTAATGAAAAACTGTTTTTT	CASSDLQGTNEKLFF
once	TRBD1	TRBV4-3	16	TRBJ2-4	TGCGCCAGCAGCCAGGACAGGGGGTTAGCCAAAAACATTCAGTACTTC	CASSQDRGLAKNIQYF
few	-	TRBV29-1	13	TRBJ1-5	TGCAGCGCCCGACAGAATAGCAATCAGCCCCAGCATTTT	CSARQNSNQPQHF
once	-	TRBV11-2	17	TRBJ2-6	TGTGCCAGCAGCTTCTGGACAGTAACCACTGGGGCCAACGTCCTGACTTTC	CASSFWTVTTGANVLTF
-	TRBD2	TRBV7-2	15	TRBJ2-1	TGTGCCAGCAGCTCGACTAGCGGGATTTACAATGAGCAGTTCTTC	CASSSTSGIYNEQFF
-	-	TRBV7-9	14	TRBJ2-1	TGTGCCAGCAGCCCACCCGGGGTGCTAAATGAGCAGTTCTTC	CASSPPGVLNEQFF
-	TRBD1	TRBV20-1	15	TRBJ1-2	TGCAGTGCTAGAAAACCGGGACAGGGGCACTATGGCTACACCTTC	CSARKPGQGHYGYTF
few	TRBD1	TRBV25-1	15	TRBJ2-1	TGTGCCAGCAGGGGGACAGTCCAAGCCTACAATGAGCAGTTCTTC	CASRGTVQAYNEQFF
-	TRBD2	TRBV19	16	TRBJ2-1	TGTGCCAGTAGTATCCGTCTAGCGGGATCCTACAATGAGCAGTTCTTC	CASSIRLAGSYNEQFF
-	-	TRBV28	14	TRBJ2-1	TGTGCAAGCAGCCGTCAGGGGGGGGTCAATGAGCAGTTCTTC	CASSRQGGVNEQFF
-	TRBD2	TRBV5-1	17	TRBJ2-1	TGCGCCAGCAGCTCGGGACTAGCGGGGGGCTCCTACAATGAGCAGTTCTTC	CASSSGLAGGSYNEQFF
-	-	TRBV7-9	16	TRBJ2-2	TGTGCCAGCAGCCCGATGGGAGGAACGAACACCGGGGAGCTGTTTTTT	CASSPMGGTNTGELFF
once	-	TRBV5-1	14	TRBJ1-4	TGCGCCAGCAGCTTACAGGTCGGAGGAGAAAAACTGTTTTTT	CASSLQVGGEKLFF
-	-	TRBV5-1	14	TRBJ1-4	TGCGCCAGCAGCTTGGGGACAGCGTCGGAAAAACTGTTTTTT	CASSLGTASEKLFF
-	-	TRBV29-1	12	TRBJ2-3	TGCAGCGTTGTATGGGGAACAGATACGCAGTATTTT	CSVVWGTDTQYF
many	TRBD1	TRBV20-1	14	TRBJ2-1	TGCAGTGTTCTTAGGGACAGTTTCTACAATGAGCAGTTCTTC	CSVLRDSFYNEQFF
-	-	TRBV12-2	16	TRBJ1-2	TGTGCAAGTCGCTTAGCGCGCAGGGGCTCTAACTATGGCTACACCTTC	CASRLARRGSNYGYTF
few	-	TRBV6-5	12	TRBJ2-2	TGTGCCAGCAGTTACCGCACCGGGGAGCTGTTTTTT	CASSYRTGELFF
few	TRBD1	TRBV5-5	15	TRBJ2-7	TGTGCCAGCAGCTTGTCCGGGACAGGGGTGTACGAGCAGTACTTC	CASSLSGTGVYEQYF
-	-	TRBV6-5	13	TRBJ2-2	TGTGCCAGCAAGGAGGGGAACACCGGGGAGCTGTTTTTT	CASKEGNTGELFF
-	-	TRBV29-1	13	TRBJ1-1	TGCAGCGTTGCCCTGGGGCCGGACACTGAAGCTTTCTTT	CSVALGPDTEAFF
-	-	TRBV7-2	19	TRBJ2-1	TGTGCCAGCAGCTTAGCGGGCCGCACACGGGAAAGCTCCTACAATGAGCAGTTCTTC	CASSLAGRTRESSYNEQFF
-	-	TRBV12-3/TRBV12-4	15	TRBJ2-1	TGTGCCAGCAGAAAGACAGGGACTGGTTCCAATGAGCAGTTCTTC	CASRKTGTGSNEQFF
few	-	TRBV7-2	14	TRBJ1-3	TGTGCCAGCAGCTTAAACGCTCCTGGCCACACCATATATTTT	CASSLNAPGHTIYF